This T cell receptor (beta chain) was sequenced during a study of control samples from healthy donors and cancer patients. Germline V CDR1 and CDR2: MNHEY, SVGAGI. V lost 2 bases and J 7 bases, leaving 11 bases between the germline ends. CDR3 size: 13 residues. Assay: immunoSEQ multiplex PCR; the TCRdb copy retains only in-frame clones and omits some. The profile shows about 110,000 clones, 75% to 95% of them singletons. This chain joins TRBV6-5 and TRBJ2-5; D possibly matches TRBD1 or TRBD2 (6 bases each). The clonotype was recovered from a human donor in good health. The donor label of this sample is uncertain. The sample comprised blood. For the CDR3, the DNA is TGTGCCAGCAGTTACAGCAGGGGAGGGACCCAGTACTTC. Residues: CASSYSRGGTQYF.